The 13 T cell receptor beta chains listed next were all sequenced from one sample in a study of shared clonotypes between healthy human individuals. The method was immunoSEQ multiplex PCR; TCRdb's version includes in-frame clones alone and lacks a portion of them. This sample carries some 1.4 million clones, approximately 96% of them seen once, and the ten largest clones take 1% to 1.5%. Sequenced sample: naive CD4+ T cells sorted from blood. Noted subset: CD45RA+ positively selected. These receptors all stem from a man under 40 in good health.

The chain combines TRBV25-1 with TRBJ2-7; no clear D. CDR1 MGHDK and CDR2 SYGVNS come from the germline V gene. Trimming pared 2 bases from V and 1 base from J, leaving 15 bases between. This CDR3 spans 16 amino acids. The CDR3 DNA reads as TGTGCCAGCAGTGAAATCCGGGCAGGAGTTTCCTACGAGCAGTACTTC. The encoded protein is CASSEIRAGVSYEQYF.

J is TRBJ2-5 and V is TRBV15; D might be TRBD1 (6 bases). Deletions cut 1 base from V and 5 bases from J, with 14 bases between. The CDR3 runs to 15 residues. CDR1 and CDR2 from the germline V gene are LNHNV and YYDKDF (reference sequence). CDR3 sequence (DNA): TGTGCCACCAGCAGAGCCAGGGGCGGTGGGGAGACCCAGTACTTC. Translated, it gives CATSRARGGGETQYF. The entire variable domain, with the rest obtained from reference TRBV15 and TRBJ2-5, is as follows: DAMVIQNPRYQVTQFGKPVTLSCSQTLNHNVMYWYQQKSSQAPKLLFHYYDKDFNNEADTPDNFQSRRPNTSFCFLDIRSPGLGDTAMYLCATSRARGGGETQYFGPGTRLLVL.

The chain joins TRBV18 to TRBJ2-1, with D perhaps assigned TRBD1 or TRBD2 (5 bases each). Germline assignment: CDR1 KGHSH and CDR2 LQKENI. The CDR3 is made up of 18 amino acids. Trimming removed 3 bases from V and 0 bases from J, with 18 bases in between. CDR3 coding DNA: TGTGCCAGCTCACCTGGGGGATTAGCGCCCAGCTCCTACAATGAGCAGTTCTTC. Encoded protein: CASSPGGLAPSSYNEQFF.

Worth noting for this clone: Other DNA sequences in this sample translate to the same CDR3. The chain employs TRBV5-1 and TRBJ2-1; D perhaps matches TRBD1 (6 bases). The CDR3 spans 14 residues. V lost 0 bases, J lost 4 bases, and 8 bases lay in between. The germline gives CDR1 SGHRS, CDR2 YFSETQ. CDR3 DNA sequence: TGCGCCAGCAGCTTGGGGACAGAATACAATGAGCAGTTCTTC. It encodes CASSLGTEYNEQFF.

This clone has just a few counts. This chain uses TRBV7-2 with TRBJ2-7; 7 nucleotides match TRBD2. The ends lost 2 bases at V and 7 bases at J; junction bases unmatched: 5. The CDR3 sequence is 13 residues long. Per germline, CDR1 SGHTA and CDR2 FQGNSA. CDR3 DNA: TGTGCCAGCAGCTTAAATTTCGGGAGGGAGCAGTACTTC. Translated: CASSLNFGREQYF.

The chain joins TRBV27 to TRBJ2-3; 12 bases line up with TRBD2. V shed 5 bases and J 4 bases; nucleotides not matched to a gene: 10. Germline CDR1 is MNHEY and CDR2 is SMNVEV (reference sequence). The CDR3 covers 17 residues. CDR3 bases: TGTGCCAGCAGTCCACTAGCGGGAGGCCCCTCAGCAGATACGCAGTATTTT. Translating it yields CASSPLAGGPSADTQYF.

The gene calls are TRBV19 and TRBJ2-5, with 9 bases fitting TRBD1. The CDR3 is 15 amino acids. The germline V gene encodes CDR1 LNHDA and CDR2 SQIVND (reference sequence). V trimming: 6 bases; J trimming: 4 bases; junction bases outside the gene matches: 9. CDR3 residues: CASSSRTGDGETQYF. The CDR3 DNA reads TGTGCCAGTAGCTCTAGGACAGGGGACGGAGAGACCCAGTACTTC.

As for this clone: Other DNA sequences in this sample translate to the same CDR3. The chain joins TRBV18 to TRBJ1-5; TRBD1 is a possible D gene (6 bases). Germline CDR1 and CDR2: KGHSH and LQKENI. CDR3 length: 16 residues. Deletions cut 3 bases from V and 1 base from J, with 13 bases between. DNA for the CDR3: TGTGCCAGCTCACCTTTGGGGGCTGGAAGCAATCAGCCCCAGCATTTT. Translating it yields CASSPLGAGSNQPQHF.

The V call is TRBV5-6, the J call TRBJ1-1, with 9 bases lining up with TRBD1. The CDR3 consists of 16 residues. V was pared by 2 bases and J by 0 bases, with 5 bases of the junction left unmatched. Germline CDR1 and CDR2: SGHDT and YYEEEE. The CDR3 is CASSFRGQGLNTEAFF. CDR3 in DNA: TGTGCCAGCAGCTTCAGGGGACAGGGTTTGAACACTGAAGCTTTCTTT.

CDR3 sequence (DNA): TGTGCCAGCGGGGGGACAGGGAGGCAAGAGACCCAGTACTTC. Translating it yields CASGGTGRQETQYF. The chain has TRBV9 and TRBJ2-5, with 9 bases aligning to TRBD1. CDR3 length: 14 amino acids. With 7 bases clipped from V and 2 bases from J, the junction kept 6 bases outside the gene matches. Germline CDR1 reads SGDLS; CDR2 reads YYNGEE. The entire variable domain, with the rest obtained from reference TRBV9 and TRBJ2-5, is as follows: DSGVTQTPKHLITATGQRVTLRCSPRSGDLSVYWYQQSLDQGLQFLIQYYNGEERAKGNILERFSAQQFPDLHSELNLSSLELGDSALYFCASGGTGRQETQYFGPGTRLLVL.

The chain joins TRBV10-2 to TRBJ2-1, with 8 bases aligning to TRBD2. This CDR3 is 19 amino acids long. V dropped 0 bases and J dropped 4; count of bases not matched to a gene: 14. Germline CDR1 WSHSY, CDR2 SAAADI. The CDR3 loop is CASSESGKGSGRIYNEQFF. CDR3 in DNA: TGCGCCAGCAGTGAGTCGGGCAAAGGAAGCGGGAGAATATACAATGAGCAGTTCTTC.

The J gene is TRBJ2-1, the V gene TRBV5-4; D remains ambiguous. This CDR3 has 15 amino acids. Germline V CDR1 and CDR2: SGHNT, YYREEE (reference sequence). V lost 4 bases to trimming and J lost 5 bases, with 16 bases between them. The CDR3 reads CASSPDGRPDNEQFF. The DNA of the CDR3 is TGTGCCAGCAGCCCCGATGGAAGGCCTGACAATGAGCAGTTCTTC.

V is TRBV7-3 and J is TRBJ2-2; D is perhaps TRBD2 (6 bases). The CDR3 has 16 residues. Germline values: CDR1 SGHTA, CDR2 FQGTGA. V lost 6 bases, J lost 1 base, and 15 bases lay in between. As DNA, the CDR3 is TGTGCCAGCAGTCGAGGAGGAGGGATGAACACCGGGGAGCTGTTTTTT. Protein sequence: CASSRGGGMNTGELFF.